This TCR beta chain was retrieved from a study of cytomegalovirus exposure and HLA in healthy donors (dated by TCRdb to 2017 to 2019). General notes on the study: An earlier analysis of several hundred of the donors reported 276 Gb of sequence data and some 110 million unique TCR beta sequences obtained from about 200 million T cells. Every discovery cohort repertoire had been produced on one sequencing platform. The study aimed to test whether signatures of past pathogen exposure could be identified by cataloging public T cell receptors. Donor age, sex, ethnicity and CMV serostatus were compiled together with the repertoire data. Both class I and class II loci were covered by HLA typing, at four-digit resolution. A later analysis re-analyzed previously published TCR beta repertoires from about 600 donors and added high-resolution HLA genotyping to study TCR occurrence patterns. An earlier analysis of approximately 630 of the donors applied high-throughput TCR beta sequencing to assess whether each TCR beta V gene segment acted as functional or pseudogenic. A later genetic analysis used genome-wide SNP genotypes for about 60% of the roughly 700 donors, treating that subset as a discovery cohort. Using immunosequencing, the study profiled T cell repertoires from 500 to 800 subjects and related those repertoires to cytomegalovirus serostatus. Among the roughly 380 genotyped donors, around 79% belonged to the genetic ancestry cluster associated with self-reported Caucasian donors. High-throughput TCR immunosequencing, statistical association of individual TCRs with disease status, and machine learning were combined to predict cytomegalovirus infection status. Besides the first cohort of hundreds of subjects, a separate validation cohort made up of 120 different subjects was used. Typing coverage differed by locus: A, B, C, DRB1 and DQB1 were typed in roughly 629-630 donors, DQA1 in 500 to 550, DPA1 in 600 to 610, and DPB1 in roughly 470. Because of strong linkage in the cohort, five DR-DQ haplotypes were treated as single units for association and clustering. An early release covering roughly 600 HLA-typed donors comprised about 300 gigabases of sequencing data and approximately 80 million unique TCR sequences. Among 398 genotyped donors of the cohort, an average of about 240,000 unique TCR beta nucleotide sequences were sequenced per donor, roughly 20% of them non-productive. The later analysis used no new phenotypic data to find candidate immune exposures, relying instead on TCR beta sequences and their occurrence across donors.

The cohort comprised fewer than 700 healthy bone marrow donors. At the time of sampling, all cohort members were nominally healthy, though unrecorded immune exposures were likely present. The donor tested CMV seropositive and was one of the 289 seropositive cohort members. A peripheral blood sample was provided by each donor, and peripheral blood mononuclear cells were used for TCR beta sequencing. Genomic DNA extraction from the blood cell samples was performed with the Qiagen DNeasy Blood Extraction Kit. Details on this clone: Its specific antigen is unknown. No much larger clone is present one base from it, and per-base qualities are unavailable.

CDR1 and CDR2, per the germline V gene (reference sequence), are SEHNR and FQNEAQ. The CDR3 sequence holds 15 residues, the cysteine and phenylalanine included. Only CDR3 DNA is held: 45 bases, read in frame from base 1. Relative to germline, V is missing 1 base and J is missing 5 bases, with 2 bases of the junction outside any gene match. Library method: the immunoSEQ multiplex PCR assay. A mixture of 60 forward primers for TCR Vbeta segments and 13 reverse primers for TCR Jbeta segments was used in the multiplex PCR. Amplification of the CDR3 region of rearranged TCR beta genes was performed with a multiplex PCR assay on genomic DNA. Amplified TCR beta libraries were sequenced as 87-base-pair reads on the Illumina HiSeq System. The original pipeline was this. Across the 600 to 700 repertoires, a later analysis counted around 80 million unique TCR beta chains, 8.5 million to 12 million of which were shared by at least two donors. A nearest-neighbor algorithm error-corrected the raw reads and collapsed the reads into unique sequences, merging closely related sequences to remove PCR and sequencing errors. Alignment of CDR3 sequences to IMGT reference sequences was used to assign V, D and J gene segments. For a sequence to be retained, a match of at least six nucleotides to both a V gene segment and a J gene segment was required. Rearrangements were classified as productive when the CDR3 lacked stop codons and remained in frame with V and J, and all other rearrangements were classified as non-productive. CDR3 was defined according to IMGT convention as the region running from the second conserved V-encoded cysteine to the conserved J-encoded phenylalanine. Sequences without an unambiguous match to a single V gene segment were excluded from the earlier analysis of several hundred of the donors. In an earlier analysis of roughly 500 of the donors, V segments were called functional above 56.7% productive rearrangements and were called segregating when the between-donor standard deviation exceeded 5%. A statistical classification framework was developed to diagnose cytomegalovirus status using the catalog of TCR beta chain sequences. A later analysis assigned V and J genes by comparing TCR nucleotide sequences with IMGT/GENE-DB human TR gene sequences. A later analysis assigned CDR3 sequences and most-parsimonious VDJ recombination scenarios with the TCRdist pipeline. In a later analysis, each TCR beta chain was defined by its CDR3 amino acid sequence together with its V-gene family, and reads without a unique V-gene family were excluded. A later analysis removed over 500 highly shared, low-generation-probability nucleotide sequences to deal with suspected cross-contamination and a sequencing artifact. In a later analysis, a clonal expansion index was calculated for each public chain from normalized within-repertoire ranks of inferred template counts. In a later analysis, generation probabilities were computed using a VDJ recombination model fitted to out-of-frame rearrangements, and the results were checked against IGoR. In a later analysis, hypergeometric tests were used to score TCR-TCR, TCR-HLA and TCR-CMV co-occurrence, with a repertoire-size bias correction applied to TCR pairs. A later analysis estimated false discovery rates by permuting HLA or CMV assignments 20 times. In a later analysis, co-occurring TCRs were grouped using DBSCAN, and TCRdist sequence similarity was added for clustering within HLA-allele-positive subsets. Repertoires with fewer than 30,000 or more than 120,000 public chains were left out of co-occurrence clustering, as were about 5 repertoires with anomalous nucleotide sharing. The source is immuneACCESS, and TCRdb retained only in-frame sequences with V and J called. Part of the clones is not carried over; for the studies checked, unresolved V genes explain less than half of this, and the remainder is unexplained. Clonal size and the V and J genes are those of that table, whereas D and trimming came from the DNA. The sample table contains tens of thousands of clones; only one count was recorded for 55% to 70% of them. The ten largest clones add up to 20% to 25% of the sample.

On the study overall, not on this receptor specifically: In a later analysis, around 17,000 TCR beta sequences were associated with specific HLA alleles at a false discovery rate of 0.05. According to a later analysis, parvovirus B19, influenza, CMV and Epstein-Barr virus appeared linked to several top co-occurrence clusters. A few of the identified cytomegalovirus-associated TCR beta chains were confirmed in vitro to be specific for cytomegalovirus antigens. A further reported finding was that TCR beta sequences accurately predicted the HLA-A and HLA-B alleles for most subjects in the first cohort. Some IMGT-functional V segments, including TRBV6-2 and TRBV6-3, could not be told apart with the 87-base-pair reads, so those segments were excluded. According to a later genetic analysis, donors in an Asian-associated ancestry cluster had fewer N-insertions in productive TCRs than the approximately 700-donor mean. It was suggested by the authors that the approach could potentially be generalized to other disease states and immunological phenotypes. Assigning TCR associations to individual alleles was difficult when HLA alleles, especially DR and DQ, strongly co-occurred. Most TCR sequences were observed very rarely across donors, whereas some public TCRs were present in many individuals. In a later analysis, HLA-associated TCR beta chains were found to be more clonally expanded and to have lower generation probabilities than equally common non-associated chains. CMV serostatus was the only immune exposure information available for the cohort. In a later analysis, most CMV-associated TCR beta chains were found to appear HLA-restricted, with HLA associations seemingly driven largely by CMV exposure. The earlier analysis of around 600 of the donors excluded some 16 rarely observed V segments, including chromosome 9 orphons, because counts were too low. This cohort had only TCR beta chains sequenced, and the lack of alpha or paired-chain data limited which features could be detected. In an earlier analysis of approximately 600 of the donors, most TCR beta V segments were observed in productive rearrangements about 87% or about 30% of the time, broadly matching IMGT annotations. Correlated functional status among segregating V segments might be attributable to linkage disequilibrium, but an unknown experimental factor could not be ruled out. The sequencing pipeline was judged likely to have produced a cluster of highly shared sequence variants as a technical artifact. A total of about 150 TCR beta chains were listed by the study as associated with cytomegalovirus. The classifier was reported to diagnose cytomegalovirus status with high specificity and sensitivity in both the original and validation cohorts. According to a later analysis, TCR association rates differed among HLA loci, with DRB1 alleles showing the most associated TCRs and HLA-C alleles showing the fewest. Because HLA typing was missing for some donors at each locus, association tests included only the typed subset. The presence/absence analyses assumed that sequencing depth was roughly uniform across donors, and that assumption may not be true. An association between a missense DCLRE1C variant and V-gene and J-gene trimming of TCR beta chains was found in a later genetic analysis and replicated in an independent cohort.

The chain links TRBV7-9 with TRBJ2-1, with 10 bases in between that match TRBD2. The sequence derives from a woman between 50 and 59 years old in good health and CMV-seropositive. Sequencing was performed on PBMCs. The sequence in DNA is TGTGCCAGCAGCTTAGGAGCGGGGGGGCACAATGAGCAGTTCTTC. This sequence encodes CASSLGAGGHNEQFF. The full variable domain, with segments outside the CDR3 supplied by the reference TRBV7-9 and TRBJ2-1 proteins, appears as DTGVSQNPRHKITKRGQNVTFRCDPISEHNRLYWYRQTLGQGPEFLTYFQNEAQLEKSRLLSDRFSAERPKGSFSTLEIQRTEQGDSAMYLCASSLGAGGHNEQFFGPGTRLTVL.